A selection of T cell receptor beta chains follows, all from one sample in a study of spatial heterogeneity in lung cancer. TCRdb ran MiXCR on the 5' RACE reads and lists one entry per CDR3 protein. The data show over 85,000 distinct CDR3 sequences, 15% to 20% seen once. The starting material was PBMCs, obtained at follow-up. These receptors were collected from a male donor with early-stage non-small cell lung cancer. The CDR3 runs from the conserved cysteine through the conserved F or W. Each record gives: clone size, D gene, J gene, V gene, CDR3 DNA, CDR3 protein. A D gene is named only where the DNA matches it firmly. For some rows the clone size is stated as once, few or many, or as a class when expanded; others skip it.

.	.	TRBJ2-7	TRBV7-9	TGTGCCAGCAGCTTAGCGGGGAAAGAGCAGTACTTC	CASSLAGKEQYF
.	TRBD1	TRBJ1-1	TRBV6-5	TGTGCCAGCAGTAGATGGACAGGGGACACTGAAGCTTTCTTT	CASSRWTGDTEAFF
few	.	TRBJ2-2	TRBV4-1	TGCGCCAGCAGCCAAGATTCTGGGTTTGCCGGGGAGCTGTTTTTT	CASSQDSGFAGELFF
many	.	TRBJ2-3	TRBV9	TGTGCCAGCAGCGTAGACGTAGCGGAGTTCACAGATACGCAGTATTTT	CASSVDVAEFTDTQYF
few	.	TRBJ1-2	TRBV5-6	TGTGCCAGCAGCTCGAGATACTATGGCTACACCTTC	CASSSRYYGYTF
few	.	TRBJ1-1	TRBV7-6	TGTGCCAGCAGCTTAGGACGGGGGATCACTGAAGCTTTCTTT	CASSLGRGITEAFF
few	TRBD2	TRBJ2-5	TRBV10-3	TGTGCCATCAGTGAAGGACTAGCGGGGGGGCAAGAGACCCAGTACTTC	CAISEGLAGGQETQYF
few	.	TRBJ2-1	TRBV5-1	TGCGCCAGCAGCCTTAGAGGGGGGCAGTTCTTC	CASSLRGGQFF
.	TRBD2	TRBJ2-7	TRBV28	TGTGCCAGCAGCTCTAGACCCGGGGGGGAGCAGTACTTC	CASSSRPGGEQYF
.	.	TRBJ2-2	TRBV20-1	TGCAGTGCTAGAGGGCACCGCACCGGGGAGCTGTTTTTT	CSARGHRTGELFF
.	.	TRBJ1-5	TRBV24-1	TGTGCCACCAGGAAGCACCTCCGGGACGTAAGCTTTCAGCCCCAGCATTTT	CATRKHLRDVSFQPQHF
.	TRBD1	TRBJ2-4	TRBV5-1	TGCGCCAGCAGCTTCGCGGGACAGGGGATATCGAACATTCAGTACTTC	CASSFAGQGISNIQYF
few	.	TRBJ1-6	TRBV27	TGTGCCAGCAGTTTATCGGGGTCAGGGAATTTGGGCTCACCCCTCCACTTT	CASSLSGSGNLGSPLHF
.	.	TRBJ2-5	TRBV7-9	TGTGCCAGCAGCTTAACCCAGGGGAGGGAGACCCAGTACTTC	CASSLTQGRETQYF
.	.	TRBJ1-6	TRBV7-2	TGTGCCAGCAGCTCCGCTGGGCAGGGAGTAGGCTCACCCCTCCACTTT	CASSSAGQGVGSPLHF
.	.	TRBJ1-4	TRBV6-2/TRBV6-3	TGTGCCAGCAGCCGACAGAATGAAAAACTGTTTTTT	CASSRQNEKLFF
.	.	TRBJ1-6	TRBV9	TGTGCCAGCAGCCCGCAGGGTCGAGGAAATTCACCCCTCCACTTT	CASSPQGRGNSPLHF
.	.	TRBJ1-2	TRBV12-2	TGTGCAAGTCGCTACCCGGTCCAAGCCATCCACTATGGCTACACCTTC	CASRYPVQAIHYGYTF
.	TRBD1	TRBJ1-6	TRBV20-1	TGCAGTGCTTCGGACAGGAATAATTCACCCCTCCACTTT	CSASDRNNSPLHF
many	TRBD1	TRBJ1-2	TRBV7-2	TGTGCCAGCAGCGTAGGGGGACAGGGTGGATCTGGCTACACCTTC	CASSVGGQGGSGYTF
few	.	TRBJ2-3	TRBV7-9	TGTGCCAGCAGCCCTCTGGGGGCCGGCACAGATACGCAGTATTTT	CASSPLGAGTDTQYF
.	.	TRBJ2-7	TRBV3-1	TGTGCCAGCAGCCGCACGTGGGTCAACGAGCAGTACTTC	CASSRTWVNEQYF
.	.	TRBJ1-1	TRBV20-1	TGCAGTGCTATGGGAAGATGGGACACTGAAGCTTTCTTT	CSAMGRWDTEAFF
.	TRBD1	TRBJ1-6	TRBV20-1	TGCAGTGCGATAGTTCGGGGACAGAATAATTCACCCCTCCACTTT	CSAIVRGQNNSPLHF
.	.	TRBJ2-2	TRBV29-1	TGCAGCGTTGATTTTTGGCCCTCCACCGGGGAGCTGTTTTTT	CSVDFWPSTGELFF
few	.	TRBJ1-5	TRBV7-2	TGTGCCAGCAGCCCAGACAGTTCAGGGATATATAGCAATCAGCCCCAGCATTTT	CASSPDSSGIYSNQPQHF
few	.	TRBJ2-3	TRBV7-9	TGTGCCAGCAGCCCCCAGACACTTAGCACAGATACGCAGTATTTT	CASSPQTLSTDTQYF
few	TRBD1	TRBJ2-2	TRBV5-1	TGCGCCAGCAGCTTCGGACAGGGGTCCGGGGAGCTGTTTTTT	CASSFGQGSGELFF
few	TRBD1	TRBJ2-7	TRBV7-2	TGTGCCAGCAGTCGACAGGGTAGCTCCTACGAGCAGTACTTC	CASSRQGSSYEQYF
few	.	TRBJ1-1	TRBV29-1	TGCAGCGTAGGTTCAGCAAACACTGAAGCTTTCTTT	CSVGSANTEAFF
few	.	TRBJ1-3	TRBV29-1	TGCAGCGTTGCCCGAGGTAGCTCTGGAAACACCATATATTTT	CSVARGSSGNTIYF
few	.	TRBJ2-3	TRBV3-1	TGTGCCAGCAGTTTCGGCCCAGATACGCAGTATTTT	CASSFGPDTQYF
.	TRBD1	TRBJ2-4	TRBV4-1	TGCGCCAGCAGCCAAAAGGACAGGGGGGTCGGCATTCAGTACTTC	CASSQKDRGVGIQYF
many	TRBD1	TRBJ2-1	TRBV18	TGTGCCAGCTCACCGGGACAGGGAATTAGGAACAATGAGCAGTTCTTC	CASSPGQGIRNNEQFF
few	.	TRBJ1-2	TRBV6-5	TGTGCCAGCACCTCCCATGAGGACTATTCTAATGGCTACACCTTC	CASTSHEDYSNGYTF
.	.	TRBJ1-1	TRBV2	TGTGCCAGTGAATCCGCCCTGGACACTGAAGCTTTCTTT	CASESALDTEAFF
few	.	TRBJ1-6	TRBV20-1	TGCAGTGCTGTGGGGGCCGCGGGAGGTTATTCACCCCTCCACTTT	CSAVGAAGGYSPLHF
many	.	TRBJ2-1	TRBV10-1	TGCGCCAGCAGTGAGTCGAGACAGGCCGGATCCTACAATGAGCAGTTCTTC	CASSESRQAGSYNEQFF
.	TRBD1	TRBJ2-5	TRBV9	TGTGCCAGCAGCACCCCAGGACAGGGCGGGACCCAGTACTTC	CASSTPGQGGTQYF
few	.	TRBJ2-2	TRBV5-4	TGTGCCAGCAGCCCTAGCGAGACTCCCACCGGGGAGCTGTTTTTT	CASSPSETPTGELFF
once	.	TRBJ2-3	TRBV5-6	TGTGCCAGCAGCTTACCTTCATATACGCAGTATTTT	CASSLPSYTQYF
many	.	TRBJ1-1	TRBV29-1	TGCAGCGTTGAGGGGAACACTGAAGCTTTCTTT	CSVEGNTEAFF
few	.	TRBJ2-1	TRBV7-9	TGTGCCAGCAGCTTAGAAGGTCCATACAATGAGCAGTTCTTC	CASSLEGPYNEQFF